This T cell receptor beta chain was sequenced for a study of cytomegalovirus exposure and HLA in healthy donors. On the study more broadly: Clustering assigned roughly 81% of the roughly 420 genotyped donors to the Caucasian-associated ancestry cluster.

The PCR was carried out with 60 Vbeta primers and 13 Jbeta primers. In the original processing: Later work found about 80 million unique TCR beta chains, with roughly 11 million shared. Assay: immunoSEQ multiplex PCR; the TCRdb copy retains only in-frame clones and omits some. V and J calls and clone size are given by that table; D and trimming were obtained from the DNA. The sample includes 180,000 or so clones, 60% to 85% seen only once; the top ten take about 3%. V lost 5 bases to trimming and J lost 4 bases, with 18 bases between them. The V gene's germline CDR1 is MDHEN and CDR2 SYDVKM. CDR3 length: 16 residues. This clone was recorded once.

The sequence was obtained from a male donor in good health and CMV-seronegative. The V and J genes are TRBV28 and TRBJ1-5; the D gene is possibly TRBD1 (5 bases). The sequencing input was PBMCs. DNA of the CDR3: TGTGCCAGCAGTCTCCTCTCGAACCAGGGAAATCAGCCCCAGCATTTT. Its protein is CASSLLSNQGNQPQHF.